This T cell receptor (beta chain) came from a study of human thymus T cells. The assay was immunoSEQ multiplex PCR, and TCRdb's table has in-frame clones only and misses some. Of about 46,000 clones in the sample, roughly 94% were seen once. Donor material was obtained from healthy Finnish infants undergoing corrective surgery for congenital heart defects. Blood DNA came from all available leukocytes, not a fixed cell number. CDR3 length equals 16 residues. V gave up 0 bases and J gave up 3 bases, with 15 bases separating them. The germline gives CDR1 SGHDT, CDR2 YYEEEE. V and J are TRBV5-6 and TRBJ2-5; D may be TRBD1 or TRBD2 (5 bases each). This receptor was taken from a girl less than two years old with a congenital heart defect but otherwise immunologically healthy. The sample consisted of blood. In DNA, the CDR3 is TGTGCCAGCAGCTTGGGGGAGATGGGGACGAAAGAGACCCAGTACTTC. Translation gives CASSLGEMGTKETQYF.